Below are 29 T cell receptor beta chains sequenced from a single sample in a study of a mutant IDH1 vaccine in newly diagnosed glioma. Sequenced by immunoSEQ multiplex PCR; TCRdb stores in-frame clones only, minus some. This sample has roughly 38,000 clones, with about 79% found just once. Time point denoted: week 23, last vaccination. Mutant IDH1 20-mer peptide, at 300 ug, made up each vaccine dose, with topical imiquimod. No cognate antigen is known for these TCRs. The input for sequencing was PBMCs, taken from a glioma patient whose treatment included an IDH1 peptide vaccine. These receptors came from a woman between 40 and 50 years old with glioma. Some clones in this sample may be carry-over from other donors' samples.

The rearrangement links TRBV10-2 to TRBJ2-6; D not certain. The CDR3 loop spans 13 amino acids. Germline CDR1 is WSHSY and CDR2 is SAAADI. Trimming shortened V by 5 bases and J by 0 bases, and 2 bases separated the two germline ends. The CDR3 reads CASSSSGANVLTF. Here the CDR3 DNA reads TGCGCCAGCAGTAGCTCTGGGGCCAACGTCCTGACTTTC.

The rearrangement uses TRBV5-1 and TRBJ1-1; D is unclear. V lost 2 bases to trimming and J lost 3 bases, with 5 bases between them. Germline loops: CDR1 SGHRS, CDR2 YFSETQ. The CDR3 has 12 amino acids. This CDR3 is CASSLRDTEAFF. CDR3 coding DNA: TGCGCCAGCAGCTTAAGGGACACTGAAGCTTTCTTT. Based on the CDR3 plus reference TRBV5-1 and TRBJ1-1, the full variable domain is KAGVTQTPRYLIKTRGQQVTLSCSPISGHRSVSWYQQTPGQGLQFLFEYFSETQRNKGNFPGRFSGRQFSNSRSEMNVSTLELGDSALYLCASSLRDTEAFFGQGTRLTVV.

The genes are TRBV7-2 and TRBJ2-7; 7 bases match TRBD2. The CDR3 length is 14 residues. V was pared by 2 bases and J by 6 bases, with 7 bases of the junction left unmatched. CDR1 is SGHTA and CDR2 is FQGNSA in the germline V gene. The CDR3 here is CASSLRSGTLEQYF. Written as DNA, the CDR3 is TGTGCCAGCAGCTTAAGAAGCGGGACCCTCGAGCAGTACTTC. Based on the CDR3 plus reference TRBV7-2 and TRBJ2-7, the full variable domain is GAGVSQSPSNKVTEKGKDVELRCDPISGHTALYWYRQSLGQGLEFLIYFQGNSAPDKSGLPSDRFSAERTGGSVSTLTIQRTQQEDSAVYLCASSLRSGTLEQYFGPGTRLTVT.

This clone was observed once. The CDR3: CASSFYPTGANGYTF. CDR3 sequence (DNA): TGTGCCAGCAGTTTTTACCCGACAGGGGCGAATGGCTACACCTTC. The V gene is TRBV28, the J gene TRBJ1-2, with 8 bases that match TRBD1. Germline lookup yields CDR1 MDHEN and CDR2 SYDVKM. With V trimmed by 3 bases and J by 6 bases, 9 bases remained unmatched. The CDR3 extends over 15 amino acids.

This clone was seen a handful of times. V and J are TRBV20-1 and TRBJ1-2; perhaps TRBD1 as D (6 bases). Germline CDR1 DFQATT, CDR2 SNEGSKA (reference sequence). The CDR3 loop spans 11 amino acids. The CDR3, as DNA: TGCAGCCCTGAGGGGGACTATGGCTACACCTTC. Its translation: CSPEGDYGYTF.

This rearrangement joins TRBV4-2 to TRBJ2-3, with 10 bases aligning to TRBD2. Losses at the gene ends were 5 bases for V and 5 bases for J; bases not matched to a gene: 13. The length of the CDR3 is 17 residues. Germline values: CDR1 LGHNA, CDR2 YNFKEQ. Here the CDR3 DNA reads TGTGCCAGCAGCGTTGAGGCTAGCGGGAGAGGGGGAGATACGCAGTATTTT. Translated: CASSVEASGRGGDTQYF.

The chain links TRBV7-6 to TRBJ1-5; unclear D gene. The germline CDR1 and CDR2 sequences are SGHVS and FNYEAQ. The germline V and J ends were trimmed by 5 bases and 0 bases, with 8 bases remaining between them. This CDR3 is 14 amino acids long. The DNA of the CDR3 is TGTGCCAGCAGCCAGGACGGTAGCAATCAGCCCCAGCATTTT. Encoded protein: CASSQDGSNQPQHF.

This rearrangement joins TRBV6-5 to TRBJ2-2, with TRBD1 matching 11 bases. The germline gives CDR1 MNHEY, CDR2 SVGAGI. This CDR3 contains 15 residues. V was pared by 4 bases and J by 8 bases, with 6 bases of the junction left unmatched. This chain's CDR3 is CASSSPGQGVGELFF. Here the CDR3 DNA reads TGTGCCAGCAGTTCCCCGGGACAGGGGGTAGGGGAGCTGTTTTTT.

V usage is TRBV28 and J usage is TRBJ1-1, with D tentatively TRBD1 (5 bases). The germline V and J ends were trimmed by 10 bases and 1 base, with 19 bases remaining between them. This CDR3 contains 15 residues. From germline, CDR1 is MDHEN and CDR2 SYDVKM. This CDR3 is CATQTAASSNTEAFF. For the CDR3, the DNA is TGTGCCACCCAGACAGCTGCCAGCTCGAACACTGAAGCTTTCTTT. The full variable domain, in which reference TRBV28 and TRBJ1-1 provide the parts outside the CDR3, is DVKVTQSSRYLVKRTGEKVFLECVQDMDHENMFWYRQDPGLGLRLIYFSYDVKMKEKGDIPEGYSVSREKKERFSLILESASTNQTSMYLCATQTAASSNTEAFFGQGTRLTVV.

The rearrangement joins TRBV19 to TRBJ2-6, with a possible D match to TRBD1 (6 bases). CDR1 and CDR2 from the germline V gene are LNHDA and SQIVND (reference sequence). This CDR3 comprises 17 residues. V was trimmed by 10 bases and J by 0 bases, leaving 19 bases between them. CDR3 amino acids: CATASGAWGSGANVLTF. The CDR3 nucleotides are TGTGCCACCGCATCAGGGGCGTGGGGCTCTGGGGCCAACGTCCTGACTTTC.

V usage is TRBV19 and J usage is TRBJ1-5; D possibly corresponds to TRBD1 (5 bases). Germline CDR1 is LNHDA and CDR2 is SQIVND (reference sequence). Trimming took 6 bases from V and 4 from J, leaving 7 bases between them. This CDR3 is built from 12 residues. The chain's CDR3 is CASRGVNQPQHF. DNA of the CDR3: TGTGCCAGTAGAGGGGTAAATCAGCCCCAGCATTTT.

The CDR3 DNA reads TGTGCCACCAGCAGAGATGGCGGGAGCAATCAGCCCCAGCATTTT. The encoded protein is CATSRDGGSNQPQHF. This chain connects TRBV15 to TRBJ1-5; D is unclear. Germline-derived CDR1 and CDR2 are LNHNV and YYDKDF (reference sequence). Trimming cost V 0 bases and J 1 base, with 7 bases left between them. The CDR3 has 15 amino acids.

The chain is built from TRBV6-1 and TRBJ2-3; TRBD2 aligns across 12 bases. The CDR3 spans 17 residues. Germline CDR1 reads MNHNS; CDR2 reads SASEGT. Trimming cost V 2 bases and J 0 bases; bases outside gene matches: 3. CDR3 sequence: CASSELAGGPSTDTQYF. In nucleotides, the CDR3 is TGTGCCAGCAGTGAACTAGCGGGAGGGCCTAGCACAGATACGCAGTATTTT.

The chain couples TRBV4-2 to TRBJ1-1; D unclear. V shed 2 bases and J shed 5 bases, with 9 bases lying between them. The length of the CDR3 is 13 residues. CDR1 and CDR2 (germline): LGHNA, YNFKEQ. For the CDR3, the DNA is TGTGCCAGCAGCCAATCATACGGGACTGAAGCTTTCTTT. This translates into CASSQSYGTEAFF.

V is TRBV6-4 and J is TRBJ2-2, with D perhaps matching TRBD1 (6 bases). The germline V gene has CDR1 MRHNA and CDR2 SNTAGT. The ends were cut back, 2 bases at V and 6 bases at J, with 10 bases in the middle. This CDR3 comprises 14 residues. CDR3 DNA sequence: TGTGCCAGCAGTGACCGGGACACTCCCGGGGAGCTGTTTTTT. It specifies CASSDRDTPGELFF.

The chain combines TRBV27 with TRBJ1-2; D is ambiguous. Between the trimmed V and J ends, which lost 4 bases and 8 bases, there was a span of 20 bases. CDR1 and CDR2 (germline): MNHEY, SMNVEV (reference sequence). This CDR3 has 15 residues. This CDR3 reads CASSSRRAGVDGYTF. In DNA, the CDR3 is TGTGCCAGCAGTTCCCGCCGGGCGGGCGTGGACGGCTACACCTTC.

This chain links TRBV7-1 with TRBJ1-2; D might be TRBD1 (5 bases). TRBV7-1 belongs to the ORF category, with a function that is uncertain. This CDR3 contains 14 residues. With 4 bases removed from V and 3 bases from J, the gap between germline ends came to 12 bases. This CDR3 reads CASSLLGEDYGYTF. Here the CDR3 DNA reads TGTGCCAGCAGCTTATTGGGGGAAGACTATGGCTACACCTTC.

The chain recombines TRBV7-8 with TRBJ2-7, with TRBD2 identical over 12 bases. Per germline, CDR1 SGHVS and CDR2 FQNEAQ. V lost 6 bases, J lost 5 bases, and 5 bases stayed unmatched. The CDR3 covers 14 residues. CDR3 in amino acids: CASSKTSGSNEQYF. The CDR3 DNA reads TGTGCCAGCAGTAAGACTAGCGGGAGTAACGAGCAGTACTTC.

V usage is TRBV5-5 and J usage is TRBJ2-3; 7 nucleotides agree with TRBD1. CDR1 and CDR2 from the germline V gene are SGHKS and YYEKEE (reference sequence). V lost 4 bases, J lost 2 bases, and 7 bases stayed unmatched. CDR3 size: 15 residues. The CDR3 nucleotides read TGTGCCAGCAGCCTGAGGGACAGTTCCACAGATACGCAGTATTTT. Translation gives CASSLRDSSTDTQYF.

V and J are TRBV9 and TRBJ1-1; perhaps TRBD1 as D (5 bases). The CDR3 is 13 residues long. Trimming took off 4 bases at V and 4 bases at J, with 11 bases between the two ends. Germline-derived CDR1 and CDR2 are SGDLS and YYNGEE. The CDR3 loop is CASSPGTATEAFF. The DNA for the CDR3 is TGTGCCAGCAGCCCCGGGACTGCCACTGAAGCTTTCTTT.

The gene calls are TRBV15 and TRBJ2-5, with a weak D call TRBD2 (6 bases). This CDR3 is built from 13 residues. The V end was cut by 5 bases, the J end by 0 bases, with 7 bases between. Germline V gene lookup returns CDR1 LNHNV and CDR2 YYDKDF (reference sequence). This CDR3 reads CATSGGYQETQYF. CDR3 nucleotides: TGTGCCACCAGCGGGGGGTACCAAGAGACCCAGTACTTC.

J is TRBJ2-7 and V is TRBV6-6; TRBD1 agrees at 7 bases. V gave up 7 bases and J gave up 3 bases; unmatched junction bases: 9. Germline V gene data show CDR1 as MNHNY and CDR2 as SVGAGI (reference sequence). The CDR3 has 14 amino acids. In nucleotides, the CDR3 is TGTGCCAGCACGAGGGGGCCCGAGGACTACGAGCAGTACTTC. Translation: CASTRGPEDYEQYF.

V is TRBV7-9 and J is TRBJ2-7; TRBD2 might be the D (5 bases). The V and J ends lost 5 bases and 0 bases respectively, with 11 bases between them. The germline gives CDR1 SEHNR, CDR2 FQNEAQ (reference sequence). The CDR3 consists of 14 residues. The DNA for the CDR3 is TGTGCCAGCAGCGGAGTAGGGAGCTCCTACGAGCAGTACTTC. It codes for CASSGVGSSYEQYF. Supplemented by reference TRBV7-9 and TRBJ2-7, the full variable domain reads DTGVSQNPRHKITKRGQNVTFRCDPISEHNRLYWYRQTLGQGPEFLTYFQNEAQLEKSRLLSDRFSAERPKGSFSTLEIQRTEQGDSAMYLCASSGVGSSYEQYFGPGTRLTVT.

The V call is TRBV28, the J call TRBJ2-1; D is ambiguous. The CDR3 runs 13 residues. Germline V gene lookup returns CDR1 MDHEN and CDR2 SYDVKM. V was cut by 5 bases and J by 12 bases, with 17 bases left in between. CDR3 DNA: TGTGCCAGCAGTCCGAGGACGCCACCGGGGCAGTTCTTC. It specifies CASSPRTPPGQFF.

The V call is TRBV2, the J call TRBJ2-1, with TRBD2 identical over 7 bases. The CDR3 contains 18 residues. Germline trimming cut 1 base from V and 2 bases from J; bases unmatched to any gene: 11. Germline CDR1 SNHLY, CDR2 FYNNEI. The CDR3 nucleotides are TGTGCCAGCAGTGAAGGAGTGTTGGTGGGAGGGCCCTACAATGAGCAGTTCTTC. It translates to CASSEGVLVGGPYNEQFF.

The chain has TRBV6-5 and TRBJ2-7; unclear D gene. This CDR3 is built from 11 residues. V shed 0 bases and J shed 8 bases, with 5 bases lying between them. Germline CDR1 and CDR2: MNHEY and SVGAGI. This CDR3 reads CASSYSGKQYF. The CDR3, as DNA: TGTGCCAGCAGTTACTCGGGCAAGCAGTACTTC.

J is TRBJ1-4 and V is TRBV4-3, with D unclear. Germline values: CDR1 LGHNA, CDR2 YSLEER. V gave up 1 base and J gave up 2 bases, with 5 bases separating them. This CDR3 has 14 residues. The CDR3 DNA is TGCGCCAGCAGCCAAGGGTTGACTAATGAAAAACTGTTTTTT. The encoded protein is CASSQGLTNEKLFF.

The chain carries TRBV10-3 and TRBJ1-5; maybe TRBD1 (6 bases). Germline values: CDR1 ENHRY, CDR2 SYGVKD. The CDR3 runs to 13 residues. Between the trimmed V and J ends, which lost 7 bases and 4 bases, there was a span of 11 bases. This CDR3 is CAINTGLNQPQHF. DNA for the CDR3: TGTGCCATCAATACAGGGTTGAATCAGCCCCAGCATTTT.

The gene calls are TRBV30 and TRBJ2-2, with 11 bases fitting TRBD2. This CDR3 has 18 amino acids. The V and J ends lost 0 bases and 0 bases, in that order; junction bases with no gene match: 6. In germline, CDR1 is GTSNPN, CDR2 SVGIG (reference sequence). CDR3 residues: CAWSVSRLAGTNTGELFF. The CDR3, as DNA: TGTGCCTGGAGTGTATCCCGACTAGCGGGGACGAACACCGGGGAGCTGTTTTTT.